This T cell receptor beta chain was recovered during a study of T cell responses to AZD1222 COVID-19 vaccine. Trimming left V 5 bases short and J 10 bases short, with 8 bases between. This CDR3 has 11 residues. In germline, CDR1 is SGHAT, CDR2 FQNNGV. Data came from immunoSEQ multiplex PCR; TCRdb stores just in-frame clones and leaves some out. The table lists about 99,000 clones, roughly 85% of them singletons. The sequence came from an adult in good health. The chain links TRBV11-2 to TRBJ1-4; the D is unclear. Specimen: peripheral blood, collected on day 0 of AZD1222 vaccination. The chain's CDR3 is CASSGTGKLFF. The CDR3 nucleotides read TGTGCCAGCAGCGGTACGGGAAAACTGTTTTTT.